One sample yielded the 17 T cell receptor beta chains listed below, sequenced in a study of shared T cell receptors in the human thymus. Only in-frame clones appear in the TCRdb table, and some are missing; sequencing was by immunoSEQ multiplex PCR. The sample consists of more than 550,000 clones, approximately 89% of them appearing once. The same sample was also studied in work on human thymus T cells.

The sequenced material came from thymocytes. All receptors come from a boy younger than two with a congenital heart defect.

The J gene is TRBJ2-3, the V gene TRBV7-8; D is perhaps TRBD2 (6 bases). Trimming left V 2 bases short and J 0 bases short, with 12 bases between. Looked up from germline, CDR1 is SGHVS and CDR2 is FQNEAQ. The CDR3 runs 16 residues. DNA for the CDR3: TGTGCCAGCAGCTTAAATTCTAGCGAAAGCACAGATACGCAGTATTTT. Its translation: CASSLNSSESTDTQYF.

The J gene is TRBJ2-3, the V gene TRBV25-1; 8 positions agree with TRBD2. Germline values: CDR1 MGHDK, CDR2 SYGVNS. J was trimmed by 4 bases and V by 5 bases; bases with no gene match: 8. This CDR3 contains 15 residues. The CDR3 loop reads CASSSERESSDTQYF. The CDR3 nucleotides are TGTGCCAGCAGTTCCGAGCGGGAGTCTTCAGATACGCAGTATTTT.

This clone was picked up one time. The rearrangement links TRBV4-3 to TRBJ1-6; D is perhaps TRBD1 (6 bases). V shed 0 bases and J shed 7 bases, with 22 bases lying between them. Germline values: CDR1 LGHNA, CDR2 YSLEER. CDR3 length equals 19 residues. The chain's CDR3 is CASSQEGEVGAVQNSPLHF. CDR3 nucleotide sequence: TGCGCCAGCAGCCAAGAGGGAGAGGTGGGGGCTGTTCAGAATTCACCCCTCCACTTT.

This clone was detected once. This sequence joins TRBV29-1 and TRBJ1-1, with 7 bases identical to TRBD1. Germline CDR1 reads SQVTM; CDR2 reads ANQGSEA. The CDR3 spans 13 residues. The V gene end was trimmed by 7 bases and the J gene end by 3 bases; junction bases not matched to a gene: 8. CDR3 protein: CSAEDRADTEAFF. In DNA, the CDR3 is TGCAGCGCGGAAGACAGGGCGGACACTGAAGCTTTCTTT.

The chain uses TRBV6-1 and TRBJ1-1; 9 nucleotides match TRBD1. Germline CDR1 and CDR2: MNHNS and SASEGT. This CDR3 has 13 amino acids. The ends lost 1 base at V and 11 bases at J; junction bases unmatched: 5. The CDR3 spells CASSEGTGVFAFF. Written as DNA, the CDR3 is TGTGCCAGCAGTGAAGGGACAGGGGTGTTTGCTTTCTTT.

V usage is TRBV13 and J usage is TRBJ1-2, with TRBD1 matching over 9 bases. Germline V gene sequence: CDR1 PRHDT, CDR2 FYEKMQ (reference sequence). V gave up 3 bases and J gave up 3 bases; unmatched junction bases: 8. The CDR3 loop spans 16 amino acids. CDR3 DNA sequence: TGTGCCAGCAGCTTCCTCGGGACAGGGTTAGACTATGGCTACACCTTC. It codes for CASSFLGTGLDYGYTF.

The chain has TRBV29-1 and TRBJ2-7; tentative D call: TRBD1 (5 bases). Deletions cut 5 bases from V and 3 bases from J, with 14 bases between. Germline loops: CDR1 SQVTM, CDR2 ANQGSEA. The CDR3 covers 13 residues. The DNA for the CDR3 is TGCAGCGTTTTAACAGGAACAGACTACGAGCAGTACTTC. Its protein is CSVLTGTDYEQYF.

This rearrangement joins TRBV4-3 to TRBJ2-7, with 7 bases aligning to TRBD1. Germline-derived CDR1 and CDR2 are LGHNA and YSLEER. The V and J ends lost 0 bases and 6 bases, in that order; junction bases with no gene match: 2. This CDR3 is built from 13 residues. In DNA form, the CDR3 reads TGCGCCAGCAGCCAAGAACAGGGGCCCGAGCAGTACTTC. The encoded protein is CASSQEQGPEQYF.

This clone showed up just once. The gene calls are TRBV27 and TRBJ1-6; 9 nucleotides line up with TRBD1. CDR3 length: 17 residues. Trimming removed 5 bases from V and 7 bases from J; junction bases left unmatched: 12. Germline CDR1 is MNHEY and CDR2 is SMNVEV (reference sequence). The CDR3 DNA reads as TGTGCCAGCAGTAATACAGGGGGCGCGGTTGAAAATTCACCCCTCCACTTT. It yields the protein CASSNTGGAVENSPLHF.

This chain uses TRBV5-8 with TRBJ1-4; the D gene is possibly TRBD1 (6 bases). Germline-derived CDR1 and CDR2 are SGHTS and YDEGEE. V was clipped by 0 bases and J by 9 bases, with 18 bases between them. This CDR3 region has 16 residues. CDR3 DNA sequence: TGTGCCAGCAGCTTGGCCGAGGGGGTTGGCAATAAAAAACTGTTTTTT. As protein: CASSLAEGVGNKKLFF.

The chain employs TRBV6-5 and TRBJ2-1; maybe TRBD2 (5 bases). The CDR3 contains 13 residues. CDR1 MNHEY and CDR2 SVGAGI come from the germline V gene. Trimming removed 2 bases from V and 12 bases from J, with 14 bases in between. The CDR3 sequence: CASSYLRWERQFF. As DNA, the CDR3 is TGTGCCAGCAGTTACCTTAGATGGGAGAGGCAGTTCTTC.

This chain connects TRBV19 to TRBJ1-1, with a tentative D call TRBD1 (6 bases). V lost 3 bases, J lost 14 bases, and 19 bases lay in between. The CDR3 contains 13 residues. Germline CDR1 reads LNHDA; CDR2 reads SQIVND (reference sequence). CDR3 bases: TGTGCCAGTAGTATTGGGGGGGCGAATATGGTCTTCTTT. Amino acid sequence: CASSIGGANMVFF.

This chain joins TRBV5-4 and TRBJ1-4; TRBD1 aligns across 7 bases. V lost 2 bases and J lost 6; bases outside the gene matches: 7. The CDR3 has 15 amino acids. CDR1 SGHNT and CDR2 YYREEE come from the germline V gene (reference sequence). CDR3 protein: CASSFHRGVDEKLFF. CDR3 nucleotide sequence: TGTGCCAGCAGCTTCCACAGGGGAGTTGATGAAAAACTGTTTTTT.

This CDR3 reads CASGLVRDTAGNQPQHF. The CDR3 nucleotides read TGTGCTAGTGGTTTGGTTCGGGACACCGCAGGAAATCAGCCCCAGCATTTT. The chain links TRBV12-5 to TRBJ1-5; D possibly corresponds to TRBD1 (6 bases). The CDR3 length is 17 residues. Germline loops: CDR1 LGHNT, CDR2 FRNRAP. V shed 0 bases and J shed 4 bases, with 16 bases lying between them.

This chain connects TRBV4-1 to TRBJ2-7; D uncertain. This CDR3 is 13 amino acids long. V was clipped by 4 bases and J by 3 bases, with 10 bases between them. Germline V CDR1 and CDR2: MGHRA, YSYEKL. The CDR3 nucleotides read TGCGCCAGCAGCCCCCTCCCAGGCTACGAGCAGTACTTC. Translated, it gives CASSPLPGYEQYF.

The genes are TRBV5-1 and TRBJ2-3; 12 bases align to TRBD1. The CDR3 loop spans 18 amino acids. Germline CDR1 and CDR2: SGHRS and YFSETQ. After removal of 4 bases from V and 6 bases from J, the junction contained 15 bases not matched to a gene. The DNA of the CDR3 is TGCGCCAGCAGCGTAAACCCGGGACAGGGGGCGCTCATCGATACGCAGTATTTT. Its protein is CASSVNPGQGALIDTQYF.

The chain couples TRBV7-2 to TRBJ2-7; perhaps TRBD1 as D (6 bases). Looked up from germline, CDR1 is SGHTA and CDR2 is FQGNSA. The V and J ends lost 4 bases and 2 bases respectively, with 12 bases between them. The CDR3 extends over 14 amino acids. The CDR3 sequence is CASSCVGHPYEQYF. Here the CDR3 DNA reads TGTGCCAGCAGCTGCGTGGGACACCCCTACGAGCAGTACTTC.